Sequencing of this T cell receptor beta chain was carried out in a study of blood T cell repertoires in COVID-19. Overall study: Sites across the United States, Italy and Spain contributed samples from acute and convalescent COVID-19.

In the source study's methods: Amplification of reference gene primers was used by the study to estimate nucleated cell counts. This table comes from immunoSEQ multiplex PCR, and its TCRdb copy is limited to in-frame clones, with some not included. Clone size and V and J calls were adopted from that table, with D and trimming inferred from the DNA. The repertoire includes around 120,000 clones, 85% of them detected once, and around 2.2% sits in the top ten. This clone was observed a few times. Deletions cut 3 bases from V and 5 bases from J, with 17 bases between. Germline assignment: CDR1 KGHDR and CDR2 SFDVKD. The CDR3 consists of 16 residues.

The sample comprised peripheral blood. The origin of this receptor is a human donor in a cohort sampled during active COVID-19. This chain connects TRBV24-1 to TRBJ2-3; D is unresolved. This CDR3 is CATSDARKQIKDTQYF. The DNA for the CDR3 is TGTGCCACCAGTGATGCAAGAAAACAGATCAAAGATACGCAGTATTTT.